The TCR beta chain under discussion was sequenced for a study of identical twins. This clonotype was observed a handful of times. What it recognizes is unknown. TCRdb recomputed calls from the 5' RACE reads with MiXCR, one row per CDR3 protein. The sample includes 450,000 to 650,000 distinct CDR3 sequences, roughly 15% of them seen just once. General study points: Insertions were fewer in abundant cord blood beta clonotypes, whereas memory repertoires showed none of this pattern.

This CDR3 region has 12 residues. Germline lookup yields CDR1 DFQATT and CDR2 SNEGSKA (reference sequence). These sequences were also reported in another study, on yellow fever vaccine responses in identical twins. That source notes: Twin vaccine T cell responses reportedly seemed partly convergent, partly personalized.

This sequence joins TRBV20-1 and TRBJ1-2; no definite D call. This TCR came from a woman between 18 and 29 years old in good health. The sequencing input was CD4+ T cells sorted from blood. The DNA of the CDR3 is TGCAGCAGCGAAGGAGTTAACTATGGCTACACCTTC. Residues: CSSEGVNYGYTF.